These T cell receptor beta chains were read from a single sample in a study of beta chain features in type 1 diabetes. Assay: immunoSEQ multiplex PCR; the TCRdb copy retains only in-frame clones and omits some. This table has a few hundred thousand clones, around 16% appearing once. Sequencing was carried out using naive CD4+ T cells from blood. The receptors originated from a man aged 30 to 45 with type 1 diabetes. CDR3s leave out the opening cysteine and the closing phenylalanine or tryptophan. The order of the fields is D gene, clone size, V gene, CDR3 length, J gene, CDR3 protein. A D gene is named only where the DNA matches it firmly. Size is stated for part of the rows, as once, few or many counts, or as a class when the clone is expanded.

d_gene: .; abundance: .; v_gene: TRBV7-9; len: 12; j_gene: TRBJ2-7; CDR3aa: ASSLTTIRDEQY
d_gene: TRBD1; abundance: .; v_gene: TRBV29-1; len: 10; j_gene: TRBJ1-2; CDR3aa: SASTGFYGYT
d_gene: .; abundance: few; v_gene: TRBV28; len: 10; j_gene: TRBJ1-5; CDR3aa: ASSVGNQPQH
d_gene: TRBD1; abundance: few; v_gene: TRBV29-1; len: 11; j_gene: TRBJ1-2; CDR3aa: SVDRVIGYGYT
d_gene: TRBD1; abundance: few; v_gene: TRBV29-1; len: 12; j_gene: TRBJ2-3; CDR3aa: SVTQGASTDTQY
d_gene: .; abundance: .; v_gene: TRBV20-1; len: 8; j_gene: TRBJ2-1; CDR3aa: RAIGNEQF
d_gene: TRBD2; abundance: .; v_gene: TRBV6-6; len: 14; j_gene: TRBJ2-3; CDR3aa: ASSSYSGSHPDTQY
d_gene: TRBD2; abundance: few; v_gene: TRBV2; len: 12; j_gene: TRBJ2-7; CDR3aa: ASRLQTSGDEQY
d_gene: .; abundance: few; v_gene: TRBV7-9; len: 8; j_gene: TRBJ2-3; CDR3aa: ASGQDTQY
d_gene: .; abundance: .; v_gene: TRBV30; len: 13; j_gene: TRBJ2-7; CDR3aa: AWSSTKGLGYEQY
d_gene: .; abundance: .; v_gene: TRBV29-1; len: 10; j_gene: TRBJ2-1; CDR3aa: SVELEAREQF
d_gene: .; abundance: few; v_gene: TRBV7-9; len: 13; j_gene: TRBJ2-3; CDR3aa: ASLVGLASTDTQY
d_gene: .; abundance: .; v_gene: TRBV29-1; len: 9; j_gene: TRBJ2-2; CDR3aa: SFGVTGELF
d_gene: .; abundance: few; v_gene: TRBV11-1; len: 12; j_gene: TRBJ1-4; CDR3aa: ASSPGPSREKLF
d_gene: TRBD1; abundance: .; v_gene: TRBV2; len: 12; j_gene: TRBJ1-2; CDR3aa: ASSVGQGSYGYT
d_gene: TRBD2; abundance: .; v_gene: TRBV7-2; len: 14; j_gene: TRBJ2-1; CDR3aa: ASSPPSGATFNEQF
d_gene: .; abundance: .; v_gene: TRBV5-4; len: 13; j_gene: TRBJ2-3; CDR3aa: ASSPPGGGPDTQY
d_gene: TRBD2; abundance: few; v_gene: TRBV30; len: 13; j_gene: TRBJ2-7; CDR3aa: AWSYGLAGAYEQY
d_gene: .; abundance: .; v_gene: TRBV25-1; len: 11; j_gene: TRBJ2-3; CDR3aa: ASSEGLAVAQY
d_gene: .; abundance: .; v_gene: TRBV11-2; len: 10; j_gene: TRBJ2-7; CDR3aa: ASSSGRYEQY
d_gene: TRBD1; abundance: .; v_gene: TRBV13; len: 12; j_gene: TRBJ2-7; CDR3aa: ASSSGTGSHEQY
d_gene: .; abundance: .; v_gene: TRBV20-1; len: 9; j_gene: TRBJ2-3; CDR3aa: RAAGPDTQY